This T cell receptor (beta chain) was sequenced in a study of blood T cells in healthy people across ages. Trimming shortened V by 0 bases and J by 4 bases, and 14 bases separated the two germline ends. From germline, CDR1 is SGDLS and CDR2 YYNGEE. The CDR3 totals 16 residues. For the second PCR, which ran for about 6 to 12 cycles, a sample-barcoded 5' primer and a J-beta primer mix were used. One entry per CDR3 protein, called by TCRdb with MiXCR from the 5' RACE reads. This sample carries 1.5 million to 2 million distinct CDR3 sequences, over 25% of them seen once, and the ten largest clones take over 7%. This clonotype has a handful of counts.

The TCR was taken from a young woman in good health. The sequenced sample was blood. This chain uses TRBV9 with TRBJ2-1; possible D gene TRBD2, 5 bases. CDR3 sequence: CASSVGEGLAYNEQFF. The DNA of the CDR3 is TGTGCCAGCAGCGTAGGTGAGGGATTGGCTTACAATGAGCAGTTCTTC.